The 8 T cell receptor beta chains reported below all come from one sample, sequenced in a study of blood T cell repertoires in COVID-19. This table comes from immunoSEQ multiplex PCR, and its TCRdb copy is limited to in-frame clones, with some not included. The sample contains some 260,000 clones, about 86% of which appear only once. Sequenced sample: peripheral blood. The source of these receptors is a man at least 80 years old with acute or convalescent COVID-19.

This chain connects TRBV3-1 (or the pseudogene TRBV3-2) to TRBJ2-1; 15 bases fit TRBD2. V gave up 3 bases and J gave up 7 bases; unmatched junction bases: 4. Germline V CDR1 and CDR2: LGHDT, YNNKEL (reference sequence). This CDR3 has 16 residues. This chain's CDR3 is CASSQGLAGGTNEQFF. For the CDR3, the DNA is TGTGCCAGCAGCCAGGGACTAGCGGGAGGAACAAATGAGCAGTTCTTC.

The J gene is TRBJ1-2, the V gene TRBV28, with D perhaps matching TRBD1 (6 bases). The CDR3 is 13 residues long. The germline CDR1 and CDR2 sequences are MDHEN and SYDVKM. Trimming removed 5 bases from V and 5 bases from J, with 12 bases in between. The CDR3 DNA reads TGTGCCAGCAGTCCCGGGACACCTTATGGCTACACCTTC. Translation: CASSPGTPYGYTF.

This sequence joins TRBV24-1 and TRBJ2-1; tentative D call: TRBD2 (5 bases). The germline CDR1 and CDR2 sequences are KGHDR and SFDVKD. V dropped 6 bases and J dropped 5 bases, with 16 bases sitting between them. The CDR3 spans 15 residues. This chain's CDR3 is CATSKSGYTNNEQFF. In DNA form, the CDR3 reads TGTGCCACCAGTAAAAGCGGTTATACTAACAATGAGCAGTTCTTC.

This clone has just one count. The chain carries TRBV21-1 and TRBJ1-1; the D call of TRBD1 is as the table states it, not checked on the DNA. TRBV21-1 is a known pseudogene. CDR3 length: 14 amino acids. The DNA for the CDR3 is TGTGCCAGCAGCTACACAGGGGCGAACACTGAAGCTTTCTTT. This codes for CASSYTGANTEAFF.

The chain uses TRBV28 and TRBJ1-4, with 9 bases fitting TRBD1. Germline values: CDR1 MDHEN, CDR2 SYDVKM. J gave up 4 bases and V 8 bases, and 8 bases lay outside the gene matches. CDR3 length: 15 residues. The CDR3 nucleotides are TGTGCCAGCGGGGGACAGGGAGCCTATAATGAAAAACTGTTTTTT. Translating gives CASGGQGAYNEKLFF.

There are a few counts of this clone. V usage is TRBV7-3 and J usage is TRBJ2-7, with 7 positions matching TRBD2. The V gene's germline CDR1 is SGHTA and CDR2 FQGTGA. The ends lost 2 bases at V and 3 bases at J; junction bases unmatched: 7. The CDR3 has 15 residues. CDR3 loop: CASSLWPGGSYEQYF. The DNA of the CDR3 is TGTGCCAGCAGCTTATGGCCTGGCGGGAGCTACGAGCAGTACTTC.

V usage is TRBV6-1 and J usage is TRBJ2-7; 11 bases map to TRBD1. Looked up from germline, CDR1 is MNHNS and CDR2 is SASEGT. V lost 4 bases to trimming and J lost 0 bases; unmatched junction nucleotides: 8. The CDR3 spans 17 residues. CDR3 amino acids: CASSGTGGRDHSYEQYF. CDR3 coding DNA: TGTGCCAGCAGTGGGACAGGGGGCCGGGACCACTCCTACGAGCAGTACTTC.

This chain links TRBV28 with TRBJ1-6, with 8 bases identical to TRBD1. Unmatched junction bases numbered 9, after V lost 4 bases and J lost 7 bases. CDR1 MDHEN and CDR2 SYDVKM come from the germline V gene. The CDR3 consists of 16 residues. The CDR3 sequence is CASSSIQGARNSPLHF. The CDR3 DNA follows: TGTGCCAGCAGTTCGATTCAGGGGGCGCGGAATTCACCCCTCCACTTT.